This T cell receptor (beta chain) was sequenced for a study of metastatic and nonmetastatic thyroid tumors. Background on the study: From malignant and benign thyroid patients, repertoires in blood and in tumor or nodule tissue were compared.

Not a single patient had been given any form of treatment at any point before undergoing thyroid surgery. Germline assignment: CDR1 SGHRS and CDR2 YFSETQ. The CDR3 contains 15 residues. Trimming took off 0 bases at V and 0 bases at J, with 9 bases between the two ends. This clone is medium-sized by share. Its antigen remains unidentified. As processed by the authors: In papillary thyroid cancer, a distant-metastasis classifier was built using CDR3 differences across clinicopathological groups. TCRdb re-clonotyped the PCR reads via MiXCR. The V and J calls shown here were made by TCRdb, not taken from the authors' results. Among about 18,000 clones listed, 30% to 40% were seen once. Findings of the study overall: Benign nodules reportedly had significantly lower TCR beta diversity than malignant thyroid tumors in blood and tumor.

The clonotype originates from a male donor with papillary thyroid cancer or a benign thyroid nodule (not recorded which). Some clones in this sample may be carry-over from other donors' samples. The chain uses TRBV5-1 and TRBJ1-2; unclear D gene. Material for sequencing was tumor tissue. This CDR3 is CASSLDAGANYGYTF. CDR3 bases: TGCGCCAGCAGCTTGGATGCAGGAGCTAACTATGGCTACACCTTC.